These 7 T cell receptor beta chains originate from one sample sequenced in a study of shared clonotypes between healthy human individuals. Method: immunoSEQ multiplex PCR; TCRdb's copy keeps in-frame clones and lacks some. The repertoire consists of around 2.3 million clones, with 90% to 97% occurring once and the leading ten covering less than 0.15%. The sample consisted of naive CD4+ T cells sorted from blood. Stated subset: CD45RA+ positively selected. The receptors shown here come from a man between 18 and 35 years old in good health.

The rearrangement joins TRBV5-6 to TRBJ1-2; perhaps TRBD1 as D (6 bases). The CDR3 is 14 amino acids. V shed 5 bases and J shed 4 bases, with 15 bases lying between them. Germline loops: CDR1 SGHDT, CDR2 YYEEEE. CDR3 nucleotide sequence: TGTGCCAGCAGGGCAGCAGGGGTGTTCTATGGCTACACCTTC. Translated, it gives CASRAAGVFYGYTF. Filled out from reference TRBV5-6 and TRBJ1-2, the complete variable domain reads DAGVTQSPTHLIKTRGQQVTLRCSPKSGHDTVSWYQQALGQGPQFIFQYYEEEERQRGNFPDRFSGHQFPNYSSELNVNALLLGDSALYLCASRAAGVFYGYTFGSGTRLTVV.

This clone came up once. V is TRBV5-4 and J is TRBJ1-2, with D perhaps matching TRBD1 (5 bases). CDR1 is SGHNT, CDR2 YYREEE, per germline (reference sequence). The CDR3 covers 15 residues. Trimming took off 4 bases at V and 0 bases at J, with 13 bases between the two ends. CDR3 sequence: CASSTQGPPNYGYTF. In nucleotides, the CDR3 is TGTGCCAGCAGCACTCAGGGACCCCCTAACTATGGCTACACCTTC.

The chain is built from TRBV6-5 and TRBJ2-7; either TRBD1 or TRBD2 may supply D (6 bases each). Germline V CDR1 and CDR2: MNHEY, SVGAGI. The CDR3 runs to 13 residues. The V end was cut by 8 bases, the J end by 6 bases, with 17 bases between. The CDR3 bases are TGTGCCAGCCGGGGGCCTGCACCTACCGAGCAGTACTTC. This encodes CASRGPAPTEQYF.

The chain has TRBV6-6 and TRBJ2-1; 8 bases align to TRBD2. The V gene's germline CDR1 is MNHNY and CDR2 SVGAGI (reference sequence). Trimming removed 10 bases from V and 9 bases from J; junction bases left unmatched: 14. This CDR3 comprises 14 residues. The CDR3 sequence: CATSRGGLSSEQFF. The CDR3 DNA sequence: TGTGCCACGTCTCGGGGGGGCCTGAGTAGTGAGCAGTTCTTC.

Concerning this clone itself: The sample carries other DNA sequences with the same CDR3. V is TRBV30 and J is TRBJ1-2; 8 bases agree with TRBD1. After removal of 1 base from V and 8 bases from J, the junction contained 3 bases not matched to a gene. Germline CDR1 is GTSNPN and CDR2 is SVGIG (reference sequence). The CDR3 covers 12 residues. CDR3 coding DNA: TGTGCCTGGAGTGGCGGGACAGGCGGCTACACCTTC. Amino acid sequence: CAWSGGTGGYTF.

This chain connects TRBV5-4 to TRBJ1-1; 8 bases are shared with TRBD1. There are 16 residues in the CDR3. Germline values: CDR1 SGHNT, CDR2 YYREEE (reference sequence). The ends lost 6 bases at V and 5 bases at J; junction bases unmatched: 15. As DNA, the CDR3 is TGTGCCAGCAACCCCGAAAGAGCCAGGGGGCAGACTGAAGCTTTCTTT. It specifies CASNPERARGQTEAFF.

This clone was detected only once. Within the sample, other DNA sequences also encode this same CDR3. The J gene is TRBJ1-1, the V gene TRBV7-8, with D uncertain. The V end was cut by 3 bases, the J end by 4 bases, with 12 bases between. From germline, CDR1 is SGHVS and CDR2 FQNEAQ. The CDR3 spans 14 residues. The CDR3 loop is CASSLEGGGTEAFF. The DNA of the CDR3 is TGTGCCAGCAGCTTGGAGGGTGGCGGCACTGAAGCTTTCTTT.